These T cell receptor beta chains were read from a single sample in a study of T cells in localized non-small cell lung cancer. TCRdb's table, derived via immunoSEQ multiplex PCR, lists solely in-frame clones and lacks some. Among over 45,000 clones, approximately 75% were seen once, and the ten largest hold less than 20%. The source material was peripheral blood, sampled before any cancer treatment. These receptor sequences come from a man between 40 and 70 years old with stage I squamous cell lung carcinoma. Both conserved end residues are part of each CDR3.

v_gene	j_gene	CDR3aa
TRBV19	TRBJ2-6	CASSLGSGANVLTF
TRBV5-6	TRBJ1-5	CASSSLSGPNNQPQHF
TRBV20-1	TRBJ2-7	CSAQQGDEQYF
TRBV5-8	TRBJ2-1	CASILGLAYNEQFF
TRBV5-6	TRBJ1-6	CASSLAGGFSPLHF
TRBV28	TRBJ1-1	CASSLRDREAFF
TRBV7-6	TRBJ1-3	CASSLVVGGSGNTIYF
TRBV9	TRBJ1-2	CASSVEGSPSYYGYTF
TRBV5-1	TRBJ2-3	CASSLARGGLTDTQYF
TRBV28	TRBJ2-4	CASSFGGNNIQYF
TRBV27	TRBJ2-7	CASSPPTGQGRNEQYF
TRBV2	TRBJ2-3	CASTLDRGGADTQYF
TRBV10-3	TRBJ2-1	CATRLAGGRGEQFF
TRBV7-9	TRBJ1-5	CASSLGDRVLHF
TRBV7-8	TRBJ2-5	CASTKSDTKETQYF
TRBV19	TRBJ2-5	CASTEETQYF
TRBV6-5	TRBJ1-1	CASSPGQGWTEAFF
TRBV19	TRBJ2-3	CASSIATAVTGTDTQYF
TRBV4-1	TRBJ2-1	CASSQVGLYNEQFF
TRBV5-4	TRBJ2-2	CASSSPIRGAGELFF
TRBV7-2	TRBJ1-1	CASSLAGLKTTFF
TRBV7-2	TRBJ2-5	CASSYLPQETQYF
TRBV19	TRBJ2-6	CASSGRGGVGANVLTF
TRBV11-2	TRBJ2-5	CASSSSRGGETQYF
TRBV7-3	TRBJ1-3	CASSSSGGSGNTIYF
TRBV6-6	TRBJ2-7	CASSLQGYEQYF
TRBV6-5	TRBJ1-2	CASSYQGINGYTF
TRBV19	TRBJ2-2	CASSMGQGFTGELFF
TRBV7-8	TRBJ1-5	CASSLEGQPQHF
TRBV2	TRBJ2-5	CATRTSGQETQYF
TRBV15	TRBJ2-5	CATSREGWSGAGTHGIKETQYF
TRBV29-1	TRBJ1-1	CSVLRGQREAFF
TRBV7-9	TRBJ1-2	CASSLEWGTGLYGYTF
TRBV30	TRBJ1-5	CAWSVDWGAQPQHF
TRBV30	TRBJ1-3	CAWTPAGGSLNTIYF
TRBV5-8	TRBJ1-2	CASSLTGSNYGYTF
TRBV28	TRBJ1-5	CAIGNQPQHF